This TCR beta chain was captured in a study of T cell responses to AZD1222 COVID-19 vaccine. Turning to the study itself: It was second doses at about 4 or about 12 weeks that were pooled. Study-wide results and caveats: Spike was spanned by vaccine-associated CD4 TCRs, which were dominant at 160-218 and 743-854.

Regarding this clone: What it binds is unknown.

Assay used: immunoSEQ multiplex PCR; TCRdb lists only in-frame clones, some missing. The table has approximately 200,000 clones, almost 90% seen once. This CDR3 has 13 amino acids. Deletions cut 1 base from V and 6 bases from J, with 10 bases between. Germline V lookup: CDR1 SGHVS, CDR2 FQNEAQ. The chain employs TRBV7-8 and TRBJ2-7, with D unclear. Here the sequenced sample was peripheral blood, taken on day 0 of AZD1222 vaccination. This clonotype originated in an adult in good health. The CDR3, as DNA: TGTGCCAGCAGCTTAGGAGAGATTGGCGAGCAGTACTTC. Its protein product is CASSLGEIGEQYF.